The source of this TCR beta chain is a study of T cells in Graves' hyperthyroidism and ophthalmopathy. CDR3 size: 12 residues. CDR1 SQVTM and CDR2 ANQGSEA come from the germline V gene. V trimming: 7 bases; J trimming: 5 bases; junction bases outside the gene matches: 5. With respect to this clonotype: Its cognate antigen is unknown.

Study observations and caveats: From stable hyperthyroidism, ophthalmopathy was separated by a 13 V-J model.

Amplified regions were TCR beta CDR3 sequences from RNA transcripts. The HTBI primer set was used in a first-round RT-PCR of the TCR CDR3. TCRdb re-derived calls from the multiplex PCR reads in MiXCR, one entry per CDR3 protein. Here the sample spans 800,000 or so distinct CDR3 sequences, 35% to 45% being singletons. The sequenced material came from blood. The sequence was collected from a man aged 18 to 30 with Graves' hyperthyroidism. The rearrangement links TRBV29-1 to TRBJ2-5; 9 bases fit TRBD1. The CDR3 spells CSGQGVGETQYF. DNA of the CDR3: TGCAGCGGACAGGGGGTAGGGGAGACCCAGTACTTC.